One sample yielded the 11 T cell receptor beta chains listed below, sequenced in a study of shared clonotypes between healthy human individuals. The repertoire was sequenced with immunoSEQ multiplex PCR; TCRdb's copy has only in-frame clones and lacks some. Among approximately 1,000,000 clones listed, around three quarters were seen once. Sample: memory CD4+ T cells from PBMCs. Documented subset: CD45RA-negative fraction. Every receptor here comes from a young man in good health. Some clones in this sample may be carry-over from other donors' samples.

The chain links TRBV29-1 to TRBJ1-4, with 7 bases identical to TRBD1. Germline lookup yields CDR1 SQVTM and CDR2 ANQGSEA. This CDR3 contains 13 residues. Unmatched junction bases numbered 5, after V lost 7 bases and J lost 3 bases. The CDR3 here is CSAQQGSNEKLFF. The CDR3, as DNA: TGCAGCGCCCAACAGGGGTCTAATGAAAAACTGTTTTTT.

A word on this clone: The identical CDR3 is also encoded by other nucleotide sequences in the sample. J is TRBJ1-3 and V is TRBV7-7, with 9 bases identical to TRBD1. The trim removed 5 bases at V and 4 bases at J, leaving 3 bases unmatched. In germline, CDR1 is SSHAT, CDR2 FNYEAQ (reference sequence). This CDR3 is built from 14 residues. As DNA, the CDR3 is TGTGCCAGCAGCCCAGGGACAGGGGGAAACACCATATATTTT. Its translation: CASSPGTGGNTIYF.

The CDR3, as DNA: TGTGCCAGCAGGGACAGGGGCGGGGGGACCCAGTACTTC. Translation gives CASRDRGGGTQYF. This chain uses TRBV27 with TRBJ2-5, with 9 bases matching TRBD1. The junction had 6 bases not matched to a gene; V was cut back by 6 bases and J by 7 bases. The CDR3 spans 13 residues. The germline CDR1 and CDR2 sequences are MNHEY and SMNVEV (reference sequence).

CDR3: CASSQQGASKQPQHF. The DNA for the CDR3 is TGTGCCAGCAGCCAACAGGGGGCTTCCAAACAGCCCCAGCATTTT. The rearrangement joins TRBV28 to TRBJ1-5; the match to TRBD1 covers 9 bases. V trimming: 6 bases; J trimming: 7 bases; junction bases outside the gene matches: 10. The germline V gene encodes CDR1 MDHEN and CDR2 SYDVKM. This CDR3 is built from 15 residues.

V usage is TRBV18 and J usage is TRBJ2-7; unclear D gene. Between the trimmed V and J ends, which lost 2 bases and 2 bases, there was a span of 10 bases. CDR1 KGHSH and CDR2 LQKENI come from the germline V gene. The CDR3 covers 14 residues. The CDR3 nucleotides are TGTGCCAGCTCACCAAGAGGACGGACCTACGAGCAGTACTTC. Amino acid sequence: CASSPRGRTYEQYF.

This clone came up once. CDR3 residues: CASRMGLLYGYTF. Here the CDR3 DNA reads TGTGCCAGCAGGATGGGACTTCTGTATGGCTACACCTTC. The chain has TRBV28 and TRBJ1-2; maybe TRBD1 (5 bases). CDR1 MDHEN and CDR2 SYDVKM come from the germline V gene. Trimming shortened V by 6 bases and J by 5 bases, and 13 bases separated the two germline ends. The CDR3 is made up of 13 amino acids.

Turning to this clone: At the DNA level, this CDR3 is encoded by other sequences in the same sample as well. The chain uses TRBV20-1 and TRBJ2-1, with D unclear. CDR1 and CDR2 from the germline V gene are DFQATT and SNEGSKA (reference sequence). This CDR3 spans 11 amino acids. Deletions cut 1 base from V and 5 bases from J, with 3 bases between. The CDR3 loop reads CSARGHNEQFF. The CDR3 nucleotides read TGCAGTGCTAGAGGGCACAATGAGCAGTTCTTC.

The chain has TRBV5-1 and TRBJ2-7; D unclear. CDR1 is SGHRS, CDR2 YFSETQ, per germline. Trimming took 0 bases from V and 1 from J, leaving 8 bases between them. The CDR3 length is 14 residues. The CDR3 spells CASSLGPRSYEQYF. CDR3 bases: TGCGCCAGCAGCTTGGGTCCCAGATCCTACGAGCAGTACTTC.

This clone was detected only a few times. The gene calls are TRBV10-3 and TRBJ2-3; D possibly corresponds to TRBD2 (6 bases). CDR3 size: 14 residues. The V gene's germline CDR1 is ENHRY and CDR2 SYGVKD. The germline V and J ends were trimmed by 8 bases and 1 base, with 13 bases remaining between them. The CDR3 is CAIRSTGGTDTQYF. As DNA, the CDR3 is TGTGCCATCCGTTCCACGGGAGGCACAGATACGCAGTATTTT.

The CDR3 protein is CASSLGRDRLAGDNEQFF. DNA for the CDR3: TGTGCCAGCAGCTTGGGTCGGGACAGACTAGCGGGCGACAATGAGCAGTTCTTC. The chain carries TRBV7-9 and TRBJ2-1, with 10 bases matching TRBD2. CDR1 is SEHNR, CDR2 FQNEAQ, per germline (reference sequence). V was pared by 3 bases and J by 5 bases, with 13 bases of the junction left unmatched. There are 18 residues in the CDR3. Full variable domain (rest looked up from reference TRBV7-9 and TRBJ2-1): DTGVSQNPRHKITKRGQNVTFRCDPISEHNRLYWYRQTLGQGPEFLTYFQNEAQLEKSRLLSDRFSAERPKGSFSTLEIQRTEQGDSAMYLCASSLGRDRLAGDNEQFFGPGTRLTVL.

CDR3 nucleotides: TGTGCCAGCAGCTTACGGGACAGGGGCACTGAAGCTTTCTTT. This encodes CASSLRDRGTEAFF. The chain is built from TRBV7-9 and TRBJ1-1; 10 positions match TRBD1. Losses at the gene ends were 2 bases for V and 4 bases for J; bases not matched to a gene: 1. The CDR3 extends over 14 amino acids. Germline-derived CDR1 and CDR2 are SEHNR and FQNEAQ (reference sequence).